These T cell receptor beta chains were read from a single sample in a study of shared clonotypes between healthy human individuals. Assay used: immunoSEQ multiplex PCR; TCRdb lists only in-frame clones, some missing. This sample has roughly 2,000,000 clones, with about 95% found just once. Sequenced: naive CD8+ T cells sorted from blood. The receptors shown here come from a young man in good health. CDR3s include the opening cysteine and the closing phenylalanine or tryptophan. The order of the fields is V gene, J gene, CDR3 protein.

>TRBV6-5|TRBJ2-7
CASKETGPNEQYF
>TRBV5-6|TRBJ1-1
CASSLIGAEAFF
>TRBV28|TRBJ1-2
CASSLALGQAYGYTF
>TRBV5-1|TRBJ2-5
CASSFGPQETQYF
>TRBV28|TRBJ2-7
CASSQPGNSYEQYF
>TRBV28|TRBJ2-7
CASSKSGSTYEQYF
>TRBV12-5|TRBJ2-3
CASGLPTWAATDTQYF
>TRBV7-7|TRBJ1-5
CASSPGTGGADQPQHF
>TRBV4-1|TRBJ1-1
CASSQDLQGWNTEAFF
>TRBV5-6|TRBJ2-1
CASSLGFAGGPYNEQFF
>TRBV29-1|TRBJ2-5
CSVTSQAGLETQYF
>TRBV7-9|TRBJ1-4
CASSLAGGIREKLFF
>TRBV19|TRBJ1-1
CASSYRGVNTEAFF
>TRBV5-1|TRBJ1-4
CASSLFPDGTAEKLFF
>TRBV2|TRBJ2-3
CASRLDTQYF
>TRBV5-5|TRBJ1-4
CASSSPGGTEKLFF
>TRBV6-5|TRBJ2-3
CASTLLAGGTDTQYF
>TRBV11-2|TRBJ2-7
CASSPAFAEQYF
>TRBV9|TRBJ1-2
CASSASLGTDELYGYTF
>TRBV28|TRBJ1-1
CASSSPKLEENTEAFF
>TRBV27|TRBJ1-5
CASWDRALPGGNQPQHF
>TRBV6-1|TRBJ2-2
CASSAAKGTLFGTGELFF
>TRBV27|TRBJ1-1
CASSLPGGGTEAFF
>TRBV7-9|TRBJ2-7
CASSPDSSYEQYF
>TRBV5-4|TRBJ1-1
CASSLAAEAFF
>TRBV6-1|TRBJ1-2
CASSDLQGARSGYTF
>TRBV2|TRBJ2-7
CASIEDFTWYEQYF
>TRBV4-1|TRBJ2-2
CASSLKAGPGELFF
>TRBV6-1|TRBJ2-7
CASRPYSYEQYF
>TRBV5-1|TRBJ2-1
CASSHRTSGVVYNEQFF
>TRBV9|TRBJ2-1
CASSAGQYNEQFF
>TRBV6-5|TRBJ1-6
CASSYSDGYNSPLHF
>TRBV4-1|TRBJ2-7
CASSQDMNPSYEQYF
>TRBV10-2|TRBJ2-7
CASSDGLGVAYEQYF
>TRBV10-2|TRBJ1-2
CASSETGGGSNHF
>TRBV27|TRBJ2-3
CASSLSVAGDTQYF
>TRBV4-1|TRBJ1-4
CASSPPDSFGKLFF
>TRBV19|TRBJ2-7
CASSWGGGENEQYF
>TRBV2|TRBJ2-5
CASSEGNPAQHF
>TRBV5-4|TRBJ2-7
CASSLTTSYEQYF
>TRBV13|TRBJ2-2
CASSTTAGTSGEAAGTGELFF
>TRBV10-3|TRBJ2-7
CATTERTSYEQYF
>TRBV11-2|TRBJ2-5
CASSLAGTQETQYF
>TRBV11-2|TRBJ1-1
CASSSGGGLTEAFF
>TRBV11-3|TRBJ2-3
CASSLGTYTDTQYF
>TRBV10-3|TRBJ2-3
CAISELGSSGTDTQYF
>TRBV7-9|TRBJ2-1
CASSDLGRGHNEQFF
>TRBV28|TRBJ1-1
CASSLYPVGTEAFF